A single sample gave rise to the 13 T cell receptor beta chains below, sequenced in a study of T-cell memory formation after mild COVID-19. TCRdb processed the 5' RACE reads anew with MiXCR; each CDR3 protein has one entry. The sample includes approximately 28,000 distinct CDR3 sequences, around 12% of them seen just once. The sequencing sample was made of PBMCs or a T cell subset sorted from them (not recorded which). The receptors derive from an adult woman who had mild COVID-19 (a few samples of this study predate the infection). Cell type and time point are not known.

This clonotype appeared many times. This chain uses TRBV30 with TRBJ1-5; 9 bases match TRBD1. Unmatched junction bases numbered 3, after V lost 3 bases and J lost 6 bases. From germline, CDR1 is GTSNPN and CDR2 SVGIG (reference sequence). This CDR3 is built from 13 residues. The CDR3 region is CAWSRTGVQPQHF. In DNA, the CDR3 is TGTGCCTGGAGCAGGACAGGGGTTCAGCCCCAGCATTTT. Together with reference TRBV30 and TRBJ1-5, the CDR3 gives the full variable domain: SQTIHQWPATLVQPVGSPLSLECTVEGTSNPNLYWYRQAAGRGLQLLFYSVGIGQISSEVPQNLSASRPQDRQFILSSKKLLLSDSGFYLCAWSRTGVQPQHFGDGTRLSIL.

This clonotype was observed at least ten times. This chain's CDR3 is CSAGHRAGADEQYF. The CDR3 nucleotides read TGCAGTGCCGGCCACAGGGCCGGAGCCGACGAGCAGTACTTC. The V and J genes are TRBV20-1 and TRBJ2-7, with D tentatively TRBD1 (6 bases). V lost 6 bases, J lost 5 bases, and 20 bases lay in between. This CDR3 is 14 amino acids long. Germline CDR1 reads DFQATT; CDR2 reads SNEGSKA (reference sequence).

This clonotype is labeled as medium-sized. The chain has TRBV5-1 and TRBJ2-2; D ambiguous. Germline V gives CDR1 SGHRS, CDR2 YFSETQ. The CDR3 totals 12 residues. The V end lost 5 bases, the J end lost 4 bases, and 6 bases lay between the germline ends. The CDR3 DNA is TGCGCCAGCAGTTGGGTCACCGGGGAGCTGTTTTTT. It translates to CASSWVTGELFF.

This sequence joins TRBV2 and TRBJ2-1; the D is unclear. This CDR3 region has 14 residues. In germline, CDR1 is SNHLY, CDR2 FYNNEI. The V end was cut by 3 bases, the J end by 8 bases, with 14 bases between. CDR3 in amino acids: CASSDLIPAHEQFF. As DNA, the CDR3 is TGTGCCAGCAGTGACCTTATCCCAGCCCATGAGCAGTTCTTC. The complete variable domain, with remaining parts taken from reference TRBV2 and TRBJ2-1, reads EPEVTQTPSHQVTQMGQEVILRCVPISNHLYFYWYRQILGQKVEFLVSFYNNEISEKSEIFDDQFSVERPDGSNFTLKIRSTKLEDSAMYFCASSDLIPAHEQFFGPGTRLTVL.

The chain links TRBV29-1 to TRBJ1-1, with D perhaps TRBD1 (5 bases). CDR3 length equals 13 residues. In germline, CDR1 is SQVTM, CDR2 ANQGSEA. V was clipped by 3 bases and J by 4 bases, with 12 bases between them. The CDR3 is CSVDGGVGTEAFF. The CDR3, as DNA: TGCAGCGTTGACGGGGGAGTAGGCACTGAAGCTTTCTTT.

The table lists this clonotype with many counts. The chain links TRBV29-1 to TRBJ1-2; D is unclear. Germline V CDR1 and CDR2: SQVTM, ANQGSEA. With 7 bases removed from V and 3 bases from J, the gap between germline ends came to 18 bases. The CDR3 sequence is 14 residues long. CDR3 coding DNA: TGCAGCGCCCCGCTGACGAATTCGTACTATGGCTACACCTTC. It specifies CSAPLTNSYYGYTF.

The chain is built from TRBV7-2 and TRBJ1-1; TRBD1 matches 9 bases. Germline lookup yields CDR1 SGHTA and CDR2 FQGNSA. The J segment lost 4 bases and the V segment lost 4 bases, leaving 4 bases of the junction unmatched. CDR3 length equals 14 residues. For the CDR3, the DNA is TGTGCCAGCAGCTGGGACAGGGCCAGCACTGAAGCTTTCTTT. It translates to CASSWDRASTEAFF.

This clonotype was found many times. The chain recombines TRBV18 with TRBJ2-7, with 12 bases fitting TRBD2. The V segment lost 0 bases and the J segment 4 bases; nucleotides outside the gene matches: 7. The CDR3 is 17 amino acids. Per germline, CDR1 KGHSH and CDR2 LQKENI. The CDR3 coding sequence is TGTGCCAGCTCACCACCATTTACTAGCGGGGGGTTGTACGAGCAGTACTTC. Protein sequence: CASSPPFTSGGLYEQYF.

The chain joins TRBV24-1 to TRBJ2-3; the match to TRBD1 covers 7 bases. Germline lookup yields CDR1 KGHDR and CDR2 SFDVKD. V lost 1 base to trimming and J lost 1 base; unmatched junction nucleotides: 1. The CDR3 consists of 15 residues. In DNA form, the CDR3 reads TGTGCCACCAGTGATTTTGGACAGGGCACAGATACGCAGTATTTT. Amino acid sequence: CATSDFGQGTDTQYF.

Many counts were recorded for this clonotype. V is TRBV5-1 and J is TRBJ1-4; no clear D gene. The CDR3 sequence is 14 residues long. Trimming took 5 bases from V and 0 from J, leaving 8 bases between them. CDR1 is SGHRS, CDR2 YFSETQ, per germline. Here the CDR3 DNA reads TGCGCCAGCAGTACTGGGGCAACTAATGAAAAACTGTTTTTT. Residues: CASSTGATNEKLFF.

There are many counts of this clonotype. V usage is TRBV12-3 or TRBV12-4 and J usage is TRBJ2-2, with 11 nucleotides matching TRBD2. V shed 3 bases and J 0 bases; nucleotides not matched to a gene: 3. This CDR3 contains 17 residues. Here the CDR3 DNA reads TGTGCCAGCAGTTTGGGACTAGCGGCTACGAACACCGGGGAGCTGTTTTTT. Amino acids: CASSLGLAATNTGELFF.

This clonotype has at least ten counts. The chain combines TRBV21-1 with TRBJ2-1; the listed D gene, TRBD1, was not tested against the DNA. TRBV21-1 is deemed a pseudogene. The CDR3 sequence is 16 residues long. This CDR3 is CASSKGGQSSYNEQFF. DNA of the CDR3: TGTGCCAGCAGCAAAGGTGGACAGAGCTCCTACAATGAGCAGTTCTTC.

Many counts were recorded for this clonotype. The rearrangement uses TRBV19 and TRBJ1-1; D unclear. The germline V gene encodes CDR1 LNHDA and CDR2 SQIVND (reference sequence). The CDR3 runs 13 residues. Trimming cost V 7 bases and J 0 bases, with 9 bases left between them. The CDR3 DNA sequence: TGTGCCAGTATATCGGATATGAACACTGAAGCTTTCTTT. This sequence encodes CASISDMNTEAFF.